This T cell receptor (beta chain) was sequenced for a study of blood T cell repertoires in COVID-19. Profiling relied on immunoSEQ multiplex PCR, and the TCRdb table lists in-frame clones only, not all of them. The repertoire holds about 170,000 clones, with about 93% as singletons. Per the germline V gene, CDR1 is SNHLY and CDR2 is FYNNEI. The ends were cut back, 9 bases at V and 5 bases at J, with 16 bases in the middle. The CDR3 has 14 residues. Sequenced sample: peripheral blood. The source is a woman in her forties or fifties with acute or convalescent COVID-19. The rearrangement links TRBV2 to TRBJ1-4; TRBD1 might be the D (5 bases). The CDR3: CASRSDSQNEKLFF. CDR3 DNA sequence: TGTGCCAGTCGATCTGACAGTCAAAATGAAAAACTGTTTTTT.